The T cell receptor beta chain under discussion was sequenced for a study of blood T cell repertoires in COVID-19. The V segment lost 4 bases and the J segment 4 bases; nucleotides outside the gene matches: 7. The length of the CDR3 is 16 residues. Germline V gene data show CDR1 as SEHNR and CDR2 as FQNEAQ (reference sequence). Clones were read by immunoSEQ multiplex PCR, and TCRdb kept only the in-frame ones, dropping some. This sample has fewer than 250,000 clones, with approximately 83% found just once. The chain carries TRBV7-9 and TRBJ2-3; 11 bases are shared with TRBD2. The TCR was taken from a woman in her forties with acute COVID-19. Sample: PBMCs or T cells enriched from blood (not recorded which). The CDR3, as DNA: TGTGCCAGCAGCTCACGTAGCGGGAGGGGCGCAGATACGCAGTATTTT. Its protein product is CASSSRSGRGADTQYF.